The 22 T cell receptor beta chains given below trace back to one sample, sequenced in a study of blood T cell repertoires in COVID-19. Assay used: immunoSEQ multiplex PCR; TCRdb lists only in-frame clones, some missing. The table shows about 380,000 clones, with roughly 85% occurring only once. The sequenced material came from peripheral blood. The receptors shown here come from a young woman with acute or convalescent COVID-19.

The gene calls are TRBV24-1 and TRBJ2-2; tentatively, D is TRBD2 (5 bases). Trimming stripped 1 base from V and 0 bases from J, with 8 bases between. Germline V lookup: CDR1 KGHDR, CDR2 SFDVKD. This CDR3 comprises 16 residues. The chain's CDR3 is CATSDLPGTNTGELFF. Written as DNA, the CDR3 is TGTGCCACCAGTGATTTACCGGGAACGAACACCGGGGAGCTGTTTTTT.

This clone was observed a few times. The CDR3 is CSVVPGRNQPQHF. The DNA for the CDR3 is TGCAGCGTTGTGCCGGGAAGGAATCAGCCCCAGCATTTT. This chain connects TRBV29-1 to TRBJ1-5; no clear D gene. Germline CDR1 SQVTM, CDR2 ANQGSEA. V lost 4 bases, J lost 4 bases, and 11 bases lay in between. This CDR3 spans 13 amino acids.

This chain uses TRBV6-1 with TRBJ1-5; possible D gene TRBD1, 5 bases. Germline V gene data show CDR1 as MNHNS and CDR2 as SASEGT. The CDR3 runs to 16 residues. V shed 2 bases and J shed 6 bases, with 17 bases lying between them. The DNA of the CDR3 is TGTGCCAGCAGTGAAACAGAGGCGGGGGGAAGTCAGCCCCAGCATTTT. It is translated as CASSETEAGGSQPQHF.

CDR3 residues: CASSYTGGSSYEQYF. In DNA, the CDR3 is TGTGCCAGCAGCTATACAGGGGGGAGCTCCTACGAGCAGTACTTC. J is TRBJ2-7 and V is TRBV5-6; 8 nucleotides line up with TRBD1. This CDR3 has 15 amino acids. The germline V gene encodes CDR1 SGHDT and CDR2 YYEEEE. V dropped 3 bases and J dropped 0; count of bases not matched to a gene: 5. The full variable domain, completed using reference TRBV5-6 and TRBJ2-7, is DAGVTQSPTHLIKTRGQQVTLRCSPKSGHDTVSWYQQALGQGPQFIFQYYEEEERQRGNFPDRFSGHQFPNYSSELNVNALLLGDSALYLCASSYTGGSSYEQYFGPGTRLTVT.

This chain uses TRBV9 with TRBJ2-7, with no clear D. CDR1 is SGDLS, CDR2 YYNGEE, per germline. The ends were cut back, 0 bases at V and 2 bases at J, with 6 bases in the middle. The CDR3 length is 13 residues. CDR3 bases: TGTGCCAGCAGCGTAGATGGAGCCTACGAGCAGTACTTC. Protein: CASSVDGAYEQYF.

The rearrangement joins TRBV12-3 or TRBV12-4 to TRBJ2-7; D remains ambiguous. The V end was cut by 7 bases, the J end by 1 base, with 5 bases between. CDR3 size: 11 residues. The CDR3 loop is CASTPSYEQYF. CDR3 nucleotides: TGTGCCAGCACCCCATCCTACGAGCAGTACTTC.

The table lists this clone with a few counts. The CDR3 DNA is TGTGCCAGTAGTATTACTTTCAGCGGGAGGGTCTACGAGCAGTACTTC. Translating gives CASSITFSGRVYEQYF. The chain couples TRBV19 to TRBJ2-7, with 10 bases lining up with TRBD2. CDR3 length: 16 amino acids. V shed 3 bases and J 3 bases; nucleotides not matched to a gene: 8. The germline V gene has CDR1 LNHDA and CDR2 SQIVND (reference sequence).

The J gene is TRBJ1-1, the V gene TRBV28, with TRBD1 matching over 10 bases. This CDR3 is built from 15 residues. Germline V gene data show CDR1 as MDHEN and CDR2 as SYDVKM. The V segment lost 1 base and the J segment 3 bases; nucleotides outside the gene matches: 2. The CDR3 coding sequence is TGTGCCAGCAGTTTATCCGGGACAGGGGACACTGAAGCTTTCTTT. Amino acids: CASSLSGTGDTEAFF.

The J gene is TRBJ1-5, the V gene TRBV28, with 10 bases matching TRBD1. CDR3 length: 18 amino acids. The germline V gene encodes CDR1 MDHEN and CDR2 SYDVKM. J gave up 1 base and V 1 base, and 7 bases lay outside the gene matches. The CDR3 DNA reads as TGTGCCAGCAGTTTATCTACGACAGGGGGCGGGAGCAATCAGCCCCAGCATTTT. Residues: CASSLSTTGGGSNQPQHF.

In this sample, this clone turned up a few times. The chain combines TRBV5-4 with TRBJ1-1; D is ambiguous. Trimming took off 1 base at V and 4 bases at J, with 11 bases between the two ends. The CDR3 is 14 residues long. Germline CDR1 SGHNT, CDR2 YYREEE (reference sequence). The CDR3 sequence is CASSLQQAATEAFF. CDR3 nucleotides: TGTGCCAGCAGCTTGCAGCAGGCCGCCACTGAAGCTTTCTTT.

The gene calls are TRBV19 and TRBJ1-2; D is perhaps TRBD1 (5 bases). CDR1 and CDR2 (germline): LNHDA, SQIVND (reference sequence). V lost 8 bases and J 4 bases, leaving 14 bases between the germline ends. The CDR3 has 13 residues. The CDR3 sequence is CASRVTGLYGYTF. The CDR3 DNA sequence: TGTGCCAGTCGTGTTACAGGCCTCTATGGCTACACCTTC.

The rearrangement links TRBV18 to TRBJ1-1; 7 nucleotides line up with TRBD1. Germline-derived CDR1 and CDR2 are KGHSH and LQKENI. The CDR3 is 15 residues long. V was clipped by 6 bases and J by 7 bases; unmatched bases: 14. CDR3 sequence reads: CASSLNPLGQHEAFF. The CDR3 DNA sequence: TGTGCCAGCTCCCTCAACCCTTTGGGACAGCATGAAGCTTTCTTT.

This chain joins TRBV9 and TRBJ1-6; D is ambiguous. With 2 bases removed from V and 7 bases from J, the gap between germline ends came to 19 bases. The CDR3 is 17 residues long. Per germline, CDR1 SGDLS and CDR2 YYNGEE. CDR3 coding DNA: TGTGCCAGCAGCGTTGGGTCGGGGTTTCAGACCAATTCACCCCTCCACTTT. Translating it yields CASSVGSGFQTNSPLHF.

The chain employs TRBV12-5 and TRBJ1-5; D is unresolved. Trimming removed 0 bases from V and 2 bases from J, with 17 bases in between. This CDR3 contains 18 residues. The germline CDR1 and CDR2 sequences are LGHNT and FRNRAP. The CDR3 sequence is CASGLVPSVFGGNQPQHF. In DNA, the CDR3 is TGTGCTAGTGGTTTGGTACCCTCAGTTTTCGGAGGCAATCAGCCCCAGCATTTT.

This clone was detected once. The chain recombines TRBV9 with TRBJ2-2; 10 positions agree with TRBD2. This CDR3 spans 14 amino acids. Unmatched junction bases numbered 3, after V lost 2 bases and J lost 8 bases. Looked up from germline, CDR1 is SGDLS and CDR2 is YYNGEE. DNA for the CDR3: TGTGCCAGCAGCGTCCCTAGCGGGAGTGGGGAGCTGTTTTTT. This gives the protein CASSVPSGSGELFF.

This rearrangement joins TRBV7-9 to TRBJ2-3; D call uncertain. The CDR3 is 14 residues long. Trimming pared 1 base from V and 9 bases from J, leaving 14 bases between. CDR1 and CDR2 from the germline V gene are SEHNR and FQNEAQ (reference sequence). This chain's CDR3 is CASSLDPGTRTQYF. DNA of the CDR3: TGTGCCAGCAGCTTAGACCCGGGTACACGCACGCAGTATTTT.

The chain uses TRBV5-1 and TRBJ1-4, with D possibly matching TRBD1 (5 bases). Germline-derived CDR1 and CDR2 are SGHRS and YFSETQ. This CDR3 contains 13 residues. With 7 bases removed from V and 8 bases from J, the gap between germline ends came to 15 bases. The CDR3 bases are TGCGCCAGCTCTTTAGGGGTTCGAGAAAAACTGTTTTTT. Protein sequence: CASSLGVREKLFF.

The gene calls are TRBV2 and TRBJ2-2; TRBD2 agrees at 8 bases. CDR1 SNHLY and CDR2 FYNNEI come from the germline V gene. V was pared by 4 bases and J by 7 bases, with 14 bases of the junction left unmatched. The CDR3 contains 17 residues. The CDR3 sequence is CASSGGSGNNLGGELFF. CDR3 in DNA: TGTGCCAGCAGTGGCGGTAGCGGGAATAATTTAGGCGGGGAGCTGTTTTTT.

V and J are TRBV5-4 and TRBJ2-5, with D uncertain. Trimming cost V 0 bases and J 1 base, with 4 bases left between them. Per the germline V gene, CDR1 is SGHNT and CDR2 is YYREEE (reference sequence). There are 13 residues in the CDR3. Here the CDR3 DNA reads TGTGCCAGCAGCTTGGACAGCCAAGAGACCCAGTACTTC. Translation gives CASSLDSQETQYF.

The rearrangement uses TRBV10-2 and TRBJ1-5; 8 bases agree with TRBD1. J was trimmed by 6 bases and V by 8 bases; bases with no gene match: 6. Per the germline V gene, CDR1 is WSHSY and CDR2 is SAAADI. This CDR3 region has 13 residues. CDR3 nucleotides: TGCGCCAGCCGAGACAGGGGAGGTCAGCCCCAGCATTTT. It yields the protein CASRDRGGQPQHF.

The chain joins TRBV4-1 to TRBJ2-1; TRBD2 aligns across 7 bases. Germline CDR1 is MGHRA and CDR2 is YSYEKL. The V gene end was trimmed by 4 bases and the J gene end by 2 bases; junction bases not matched to a gene: 8. The CDR3 is 16 residues long. CDR3 amino acids: CASSLLGDYTYNEQFF. The DNA of the CDR3 is TGCGCCAGCAGCCTACTAGGGGACTATACCTACAATGAGCAGTTCTTC.

The rearrangement uses TRBV5-1 and TRBJ2-1; 13 bases fit TRBD2. The V gene's germline CDR1 is SGHRS and CDR2 YFSETQ. J was trimmed by 8 bases and V by 4 bases; bases with no gene match: 12. The CDR3 contains 17 residues. The CDR3 reads CASSPTSGRLKGDEQFF. The CDR3, as DNA: TGCGCCAGCAGCCCGACTAGCGGGAGGCTCAAGGGGGATGAGCAGTTCTTC. The variable domain in full, completed from reference TRBV5-1 and TRBJ2-1, reads KAGVTQTPRYLIKTRGQQVTLSCSPISGHRSVSWYQQTPGQGLQFLFEYFSETQRNKGNFPGRFSGRQFSNSRSEMNVSTLELGDSALYLCASSPTSGRLKGDEQFFGPGTRLTVL.